The entry below gives a single T cell receptor beta chain sequence along with its context. Its antigen remains unknown. Genomic DNA, the template, was used for profiling of the TCR beta VDJ and CDR3. TCRdb reanalysed the reads using MiXCR and keeps one entry per CDR3 protein. Of over 150,000 distinct CDR3 sequences listed, around 50% are singletons. These data are taken from a study of CD8+CD57+ T cells in acquired aplastic anemia. About the study: Sorted CD4+ and CD8+ cells yielded roughly 3.2 ug of DNA on average. CD4+ cell libraries from healthy donors averaged about 10.8 million reads. Study-wide results and limits: Patients and controls had in common around 29 CD8+ CDR3 sequences.

The CDR3 sequence is 12 residues long. Germline values: CDR1 SEHNR, CDR2 FQNEAQ (reference sequence). The V and J ends lost 5 bases and 3 bases respectively, with 8 bases between them. The TCR originated in a human donor in good health, serving as a control. The chain recombines TRBV7-9 with TRBJ2-7; D remains ambiguous. The material sequenced was sorted CD4+, CD8+, or CD8+CD57+ T cells (not recorded which) from PBMCs. CDR3 protein: CASSQWGYEQYF. CDR3 DNA: TGTGCCAGCAGCCAATGGGGCTACGAGCAGTACTTC.